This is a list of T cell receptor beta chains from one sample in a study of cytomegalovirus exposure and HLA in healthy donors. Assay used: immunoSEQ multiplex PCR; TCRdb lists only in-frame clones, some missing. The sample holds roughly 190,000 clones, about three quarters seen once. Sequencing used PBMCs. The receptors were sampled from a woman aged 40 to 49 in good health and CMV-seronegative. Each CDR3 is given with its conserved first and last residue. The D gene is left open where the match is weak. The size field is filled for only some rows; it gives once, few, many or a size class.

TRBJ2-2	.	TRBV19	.	CASSIRGSIGELFF	TGTGCCAGTAGTATACGGGGGTCAATCGGGGAGCTGTTTTTT
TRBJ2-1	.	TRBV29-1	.	CMVVAGGYNEQFF	TGCATGGTAGTTGCGGGTGGCTACAATGAGCAGTTCTTC
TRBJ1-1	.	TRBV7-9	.	CASSLVGSGDTEAFF	TGTGCCAGCAGCTTAGTAGGTTCGGGGGACACTGAAGCTTTCTTT
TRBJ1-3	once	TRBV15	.	CATSRDWGAGNTIYF	TGTGCCACCAGCAGAGATTGGGGGGCTGGAAACACCATATATTTT
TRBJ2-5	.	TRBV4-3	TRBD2	CASSQVVGSGGETQYF	TGCGCCAGCAGCCAAGTTGTGGGCAGCGGGGGAGAGACCCAGTACTTC
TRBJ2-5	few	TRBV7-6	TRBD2	CASSLEIALADQETQYF	TGTGCCAGCAGCTTGGAGATCGCACTAGCGGACCAAGAGACCCAGTACTTC
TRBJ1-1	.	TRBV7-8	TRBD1	CASSLRQGEAFF	TGTGCCAGCAGCTTACGACAGGGGGAAGCTTTCTTT
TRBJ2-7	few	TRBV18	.	CASSRDTMGEQYF	TGTGCCAGCTCAAGGGACACCATGGGAGAGCAGTACTTC
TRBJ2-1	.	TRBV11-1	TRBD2	CASSLESAGGPYNEQFF	TGTGCCAGCAGCTTAGAGAGTGCGGGAGGGCCCTACAATGAGCAGTTCTTC
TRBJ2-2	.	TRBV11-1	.	CASSQGGNTGELFF	TGTGCCAGCAGCCAGGGGGGAAACACCGGGGAGCTGTTTTTT
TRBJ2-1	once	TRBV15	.	CATSRDNVLSGVGDNEQFF	TGTGCCACCAGCAGAGATAATGTACTTTCGGGAGTCGGCGACAATGAGCAGTTCTTC
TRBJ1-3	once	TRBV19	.	CASSIVGGRSADTIYF	TGTGCCAGTAGTATCGTTGGGGGGAGGAGTGCGGACACCATATATTTT
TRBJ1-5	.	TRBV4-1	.	CASSQDPGGQPQHF	TGCGCCAGCAGCCAAGATCCGGGTGGGCAGCCCCAGCATTTT
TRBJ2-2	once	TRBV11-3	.	CASSPSRDLYTGELFF	TGTGCCAGCAGCCCATCCCGGGACTTATACACCGGGGAGCTGTTTTTT
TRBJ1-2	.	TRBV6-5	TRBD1	CASSYTGIRGHGYTF	TGTGCCAGCAGTTACACGGGCATTAGGGGGCACGGCTACACCTTC
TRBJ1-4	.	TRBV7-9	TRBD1	CASTSGTGEEKLFF	TGTGCCAGCACCTCCGGGACAGGGGAGGAAAAACTGTTTTTT
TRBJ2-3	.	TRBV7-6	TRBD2	CASTSGRTDTQYF	TGTGCTTCGACTAGCGGGAGAACAGATACGCAGTATTTT
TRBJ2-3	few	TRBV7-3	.	CASSLGAQTDTQYF	TGTGCCAGCAGCCTTGGGGCGCAGACAGATACGCAGTATTTT
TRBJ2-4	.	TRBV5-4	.	CASSLGAQGQNIQYF	TGTGCCAGCAGCTTGGGCGCACAGGGCCAAAACATTCAGTACTTC
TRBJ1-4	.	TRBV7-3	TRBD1	CASSLGGAAGEKLFF	TGTGCCAGCAGCCTAGGGGGCGCCGCGGGAGAAAAACTGTTTTTT
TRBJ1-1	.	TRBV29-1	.	CSVGGEAFF	TGCAGCGTGGGGGGTGAAGCTTTCTTT
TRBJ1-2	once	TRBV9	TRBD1	CASSAGQGGFGYTF	TGTGCCAGCAGCGCGGGACAGGGTGGGTTTGGCTACACCTTC
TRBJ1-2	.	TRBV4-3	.	CASSQGTEANYGYTF	TGCGCCAGCAGCCAAGGAACAGAAGCTAACTATGGCTACACCTTC
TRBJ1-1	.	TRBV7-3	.	CASSLTPNTEAFF	TGTGCCAGCAGCTTAACCCCTAACACTGAAGCTTTCTTT
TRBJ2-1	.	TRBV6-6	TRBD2	CASRDSGRSINEQFF	TGTGCCAGCAGGGATAGCGGGAGATCGATAAATGAGCAGTTCTTC
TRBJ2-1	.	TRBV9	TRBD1	CASSVDRGQGWNEQFF	TGTGCCAGCAGCGTAGACAGGGGGCAGGGGTGGAATGAGCAGTTCTTC
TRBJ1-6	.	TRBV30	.	CAWRGDQVNSPLHF	TGTGCCTGGAGGGGAGACCAGGTTAATTCACCCCTCCACTTT
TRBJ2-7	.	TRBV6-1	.	CASSEVGTIYEQYF	TGTGCCAGCAGTGAAGTGGGCACCATCTACGAGCAGTACTTC
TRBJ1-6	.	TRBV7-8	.	CASSLTLPGGGSPLHF	TGTGCCAGCAGCTTAACACTCCCGGGGGGCGGTTCACCCCTCCACTTT
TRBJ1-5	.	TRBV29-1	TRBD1	CSVRQGELNQPQHF	TGCAGCGTCCGACAGGGGGAACTCAATCAGCCCCAGCATTTT
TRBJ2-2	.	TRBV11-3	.	CASSLSGAVWDQGSGELFF	TGTGCCAGCAGCTTAAGCGGAGCTGTCTGGGACCAGGGGTCCGGGGAGCTGTTTTTT
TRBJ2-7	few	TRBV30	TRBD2	CAWSPGLAYEQYF	TGTGCCTGGTCGCCGGGACTAGCTTACGAGCAGTACTTC
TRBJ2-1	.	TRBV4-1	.	CASSQGQLINEQFF	TGCGCCAGCAGCCAAGGACAGCTTATCAATGAGCAGTTCTTC
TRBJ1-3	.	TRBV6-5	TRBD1	CASRATGTRGNTIYF	TGTGCCAGCAGAGCGACAGGGACTAGAGGAAACACCATATATTTT
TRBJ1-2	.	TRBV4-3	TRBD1	CASSQAPQGYGYTF	TGCGCCAGCAGCCAAGCCCCACAGGGGTATGGCTACACCTTC
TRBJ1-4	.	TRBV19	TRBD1	CASSTRDSTNEKLFF	TGTGCCAGTAGTACTAGGGACAGTACTAATGAAAAACTGTTTTTT
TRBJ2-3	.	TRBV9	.	CASSAGTLTDTQYF	TGTGCCAGCAGCGCCGGGACTCTCACAGATACGCAGTATTTT
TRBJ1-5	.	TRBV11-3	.	CASGQNQGGNQPQHF	TGTGCCAGCGGACAAAACCAGGGCGGCAATCAGCCCCAGCATTTT
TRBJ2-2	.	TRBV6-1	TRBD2	CASSGTGGRGGELFF	TGTGCCAGCAGTGGGACTGGCGGGAGGGGCGGGGAGCTGTTTTTT
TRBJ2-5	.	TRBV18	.	CASSDPRLPQETQYF	TGTGCCAGCTCCGACCCCCGACTACCCCAAGAGACCCAGTACTTC
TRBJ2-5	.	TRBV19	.	CATSTGLGGGETQYF	TGTGCCACCTCCACCGGACTAGGGGGGGGTGAGACCCAGTACTTC
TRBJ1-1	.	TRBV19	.	CASSIDLSFTAEAFF	TGTGCCAGTAGTATAGATCTTAGTTTTACGGCTGAAGCTTTCTTT
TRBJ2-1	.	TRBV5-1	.	CASSPEEGAYNEQFF	TGCGCCAGCAGCCCGGAGGAGGGGGCGTACAATGAGCAGTTCTTC
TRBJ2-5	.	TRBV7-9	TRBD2	CASTSGGRGYQETQYF	TGTGCCAGCACCTCCGGGGGGAGAGGGTACCAAGAGACCCAGTACTTC
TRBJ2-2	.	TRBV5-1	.	CASSLLARARAVLSGELFF	TGCGCCAGCAGCTTGTTGGCCAGGGCCAGGGCAGTATTATCCGGGGAGCTGTTTTTT
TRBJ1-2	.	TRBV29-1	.	CSVENPGGGSYGYTF	TGCAGCGTTGAAAATCCCGGCGGGGGGAGCTATGGCTACACCTTC
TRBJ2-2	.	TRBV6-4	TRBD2	CASSRLAGNTGELFF	TGTGCCAGCAGTCGACTAGCGGGGAACACCGGGGAGCTGTTTTTT
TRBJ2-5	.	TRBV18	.	CASSPQTGVSETQYF	TGTGCCAGCTCACCACAGACGGGAGTATCAGAGACCCAGTACTTC
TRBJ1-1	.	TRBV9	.	CASSVAPRGNTEAFF	TGTGCCAGCAGCGTAGCTCCCAGAGGGAACACTGAAGCTTTCTTT
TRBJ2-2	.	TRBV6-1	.	CASSGQSSGELFF	TGTGCCAGCAGCGGACAGTCTTCCGGGGAGCTGTTTTTT
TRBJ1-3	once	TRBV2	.	CASSLVYPGNTIYF	TGTGCCAGCAGTTTAGTGTATCCTGGAAACACCATATATTTT